A single sample gave rise to the 25 T cell receptor beta chains below, sequenced in a study of T cell responses to AZD1222 COVID-19 vaccine. Here immunoSEQ multiplex PCR was the method, and the copy in TCRdb shows in-frame clones only, minus some. Here the sample spans about 120,000 clones, around 90% being singletons. Sequenced material: peripheral blood, taken on day 0 of MenACWY control vaccination. Source of these receptors: an adult in good health.

The chain has TRBV28 and TRBJ2-3, with D perhaps matching TRBD2 (6 bases). Germline CDR1 and CDR2: MDHEN and SYDVKM. The CDR3 covers 13 residues. Trimming took 8 bases from V and 10 from J, leaving 19 bases between them. The CDR3 sequence is CASVNGGNVAQYF. In DNA form, the CDR3 reads TGTGCCAGCGTAAACGGGGGAAATGTGGCGCAGTATTTT.

The chain joins TRBV19 to TRBJ1-1; TRBD1 matches 8 bases. The CDR3 extends over 14 amino acids. The germline CDR1 and CDR2 sequences are LNHDA and SQIVND (reference sequence). V lost 6 bases to trimming and J lost 3 bases; unmatched junction nucleotides: 6. The CDR3: CASRTQGADTEAFF. DNA of the CDR3: TGTGCCAGTAGAACCCAGGGGGCCGACACTGAAGCTTTCTTT. Supplemented by reference TRBV19 and TRBJ1-1, the full variable domain reads DGGITQSPKYLFRKEGQNVTLSCEQNLNHDAMYWYRQDPGQGLRLIYYSQIVNDFQKGDIAEGYSVSREKKESFPLTVTSAQKNPTAFYLCASRTQGADTEAFFGQGTRLTVV.

The V call is TRBV4-1, the J call TRBJ1-3, with 11 bases that match TRBD1. The CDR3 loop spans 15 amino acids. J was trimmed by 4 bases and V by 4 bases; bases with no gene match: 3. The germline gives CDR1 MGHRA, CDR2 YSYEKL. Written as DNA, the CDR3 is TGCGCCAGCAGCCCGGGACAGGGGGGCGGAAACACCATATATTTT. Protein: CASSPGQGGGNTIYF.

The J gene is TRBJ2-7, the V gene TRBV6-1; 8 bases map to TRBD2. CDR1 MNHNS and CDR2 SASEGT come from the germline V gene. This CDR3 has 15 residues. The J segment lost 7 bases and the V segment lost 0 bases, leaving 8 bases of the junction unmatched. In nucleotides, the CDR3 is TGTGCCAGCAGTGAAGCCGCGGGGGGATCCCTGGAGCAGTACTTC. Translation gives CASSEAAGGSLEQYF.

This clone came up once. CDR3 in amino acids: CASSQDWSGAGELFF. CDR3 DNA sequence: TGCGCCAGCAGCCAAGATTGGTCGGGTGCCGGGGAGCTGTTTTTT. The chain links TRBV4-1 to TRBJ2-2, with D hard to call. This CDR3 has 15 amino acids. The germline gives CDR1 MGHRA, CDR2 YSYEKL. The ends were cut back, 0 bases at V and 6 bases at J, with 11 bases in the middle.

The table lists this clone with a few counts. The chain employs TRBV19 and TRBJ1-5, with D possibly TRBD1 on 6 matching bases. The CDR3 totals 16 residues. V lost 4 bases and J lost 3, with 16 bases in between. The germline V gene has CDR1 LNHDA and CDR2 SQIVND (reference sequence). The CDR3, as DNA: TGTGCCAGTAGTACCCCCCGTCAGGGGAACAATCAGCCCCAGCATTTT. Amino acids: CASSTPRQGNNQPQHF.

The chain is built from TRBV2 and TRBJ1-5; 10 bases map to TRBD1. The V gene's germline CDR1 is SNHLY and CDR2 FYNNEI. The CDR3 covers 14 residues. J gave up 4 bases and V 5 bases, and 2 bases lay outside the gene matches. CDR3 region: CASSMDRGNQPQHF. The CDR3 DNA sequence: TGTGCCAGCAGTATGGACAGGGGGAATCAGCCCCAGCATTTT.

The chain couples TRBV12-3 or TRBV12-4 to TRBJ1-5; D remains ambiguous. This CDR3 is 13 amino acids long. The ends were cut back, 4 bases at V and 6 bases at J, with 10 bases in the middle. The DNA of the CDR3 is TGTGCCAGCAGTTCAACGGCAGGTCAGCCCCAGCATTTT. Its translation is CASSSTAGQPQHF.

DNA of the CDR3: TGTGCCAGCAGCGAGTCACAGGGGAGGTTTGAGACCCAGTACTTC. Its translation is CASSESQGRFETQYF. The chain is built from TRBV9 and TRBJ2-5; D possibly corresponds to TRBD1 (7 bases). The V end lost 3 bases, the J end lost 5 bases, and 17 bases lay between the germline ends. The germline V gene has CDR1 SGDLS and CDR2 YYNGEE. CDR3 length equals 15 residues.

CDR3 sequence reads: CASSRGGGEKLFF. The DNA for the CDR3 is TGTGCCAGCAGTAGAGGGGGCGGCGAAAAACTGTTTTTT. V is TRBV6-4 and J is TRBJ1-4; TRBD1 matches 7 bases. The junction had 5 bases not matched to a gene; V was cut back by 5 bases and J by 8 bases. Germline CDR1 is MRHNA and CDR2 is SNTAGT. The CDR3 covers 13 residues.

The rearrangement joins TRBV29-1 to TRBJ2-2; D is unresolved. This CDR3 spans 12 amino acids. V lost 7 bases to trimming and J lost 5 bases, with 11 bases between them. CDR1 is SQVTM, CDR2 ANQGSEA, per germline. The CDR3 DNA reads TGCAGCGCGCCCGGTGGGACCGGGGAGCTGTTTTTT. Amino acid sequence: CSAPGGTGELFF.

V is TRBV12-3 or TRBV12-4 and J is TRBJ1-2; no reliable D call. This CDR3 contains 13 residues. Trimming shortened V by 1 base and J by 4 bases, and 7 bases separated the two germline ends. The CDR3 DNA reads TGTGCCAGCAGTTTAGGGGGAAGCTATGGCTACACCTTC. It is translated as CASSLGGSYGYTF.

The V gene is TRBV13, the J gene TRBJ2-5; no clear D gene. This CDR3 is built from 12 residues. Per germline, CDR1 PRHDT and CDR2 FYEKMQ (reference sequence). Trimming stripped 9 bases from V and 5 bases from J, with 13 bases between. The CDR3 DNA reads as TGTGCCAGTCCGACTCCTTGTGAGACCCAGTACTTC. Residues: CASPTPCETQYF.

The chain couples TRBV18 to TRBJ1-1; D is perhaps TRBD1 (5 bases). The CDR3 totals 15 residues. The V and J ends lost 3 bases and 4 bases respectively, with 15 bases between them. CDR1 and CDR2 (germline): KGHSH, LQKENI. CDR3 region: CASSPTSGRGTEAFF. The CDR3, as DNA: TGTGCCAGCTCACCCACATCGGGAAGGGGCACTGAAGCTTTCTTT.

This clone appeared a single time. In nucleotides, the CDR3 is TGTGCCAGCAACGGGGGGCTTCCTAGCACAGATACGCAGTATTTT. This encodes CASNGGLPSTDTQYF. The chain carries TRBV11-2 and TRBJ2-3; possibly TRBD2 for D (7 bases). The CDR3 runs to 15 residues. Germline values: CDR1 SGHAT, CDR2 FQNNGV. V gave up 7 bases and J gave up 0 bases, with 14 bases separating them.

The rearrangement joins TRBV6-4 to TRBJ2-1; no reliable D call. Trimming took 0 bases from V and 2 from J, leaving 11 bases between them. Germline V gene lookup returns CDR1 MRHNA and CDR2 SNTAGT. The CDR3 contains 16 residues. This CDR3 reads CASSDSPSNTYNEQFF. For the CDR3, the DNA is TGTGCCAGCAGTGACTCCCCCAGCAATACCTACAATGAGCAGTTCTTC.

V and J are TRBV5-1 and TRBJ2-5; 7 bases are a match to TRBD1. This CDR3 comprises 13 residues. Trimming at V came to 4 bases and at J to 5 bases, leaving 5 bases not matched to a gene. CDR1 SGHRS and CDR2 YFSETQ come from the germline V gene. The CDR3 nucleotides are TGCGCCAGCAGCCGACAGGGCTGGGAGACCCAGTACTTC. Translated, it gives CASSRQGWETQYF.

The chain has TRBV19 and TRBJ1-2, with 9 bases that match TRBD1. V trimming: 3 bases; J trimming: 3 bases; junction bases outside the gene matches: 2. This CDR3 contains 14 residues. CDR1 and CDR2 (germline): LNHDA, SQIVND (reference sequence). CDR3 region: CASSMGDRDYGYTF. For the CDR3, the DNA is TGTGCCAGTAGTATGGGGGACAGGGACTATGGCTACACCTTC.

The genes are TRBV28 and TRBJ1-5, with D possibly TRBD1 on 6 matching bases. The CDR3 runs to 14 residues. V was shortened by 7 bases and J by 4 bases, with 14 bases between the two germline ends. Germline-derived CDR1 and CDR2 are MDHEN and SYDVKM. In nucleotides, the CDR3 is TGTGCCAGCACCAAAGGGACATTTAATCAGCCCCAGCATTTT. Its translation is CASTKGTFNQPQHF.

The chain employs TRBV5-8 and TRBJ1-6; D gene unclear. The CDR3 runs 17 residues. Per germline, CDR1 SGHTS and CDR2 YDEGEE. The ends were cut back, 2 bases at V and 4 bases at J, with 16 bases in the middle. CDR3 protein: CASSFPAEREYNSPLHF. The CDR3 coding sequence is TGTGCCAGCAGCTTCCCCGCAGAGAGGGAATATAATTCACCCCTCCACTTT.

This chain connects TRBV6-5 to TRBJ2-6; D might be TRBD2 (5 bases). CDR1 and CDR2 (germline): MNHEY, SVGAGI. Trimming removed 0 bases from V and 2 bases from J, with 5 bases in between. The CDR3 extends over 15 amino acids. CDR3: CASSYSGAGANVLTF. The CDR3 bases are TGTGCCAGCAGTTACTCCGGGGCTGGGGCCAACGTCCTGACTTTC.

This rearrangement joins TRBV18 to TRBJ1-5; D is unclear. V was clipped by 3 bases and J by 5 bases, with 8 bases between them. The CDR3 consists of 13 residues. Looked up from germline, CDR1 is KGHSH and CDR2 is LQKENI. CDR3 bases: TGTGCCAGCTCACCCTTCACCGATCAGCCCCAGCATTTT. Its translation is CASSPFTDQPQHF.

V and J are TRBV28 and TRBJ2-1; 7 nucleotides match TRBD2. After removal of 10 bases from V and 8 bases from J, the junction contained 14 bases not matched to a gene. Germline CDR1 is MDHEN and CDR2 is SYDVKM. This CDR3 is 14 amino acids long. The CDR3: CATRGGGRNYEQFF. The CDR3 DNA is TGTGCCACCCGTGGGGGAGGGCGGAACTATGAGCAGTTCTTC.

This chain links TRBV5-1 with TRBJ2-7; TRBD1 is a possible D gene (5 bases). Germline V gives CDR1 SGHRS, CDR2 YFSETQ. Trimming pared 0 bases from V and 4 bases from J, leaving 17 bases between. The CDR3 runs 16 residues. CDR3 residues: CASSLGPGLLPYEQYF. In nucleotides, the CDR3 is TGCGCCAGCAGCTTGGGGCCAGGGTTACTCCCTTACGAGCAGTACTTC. Full variable domain (remainder filled in from reference TRBV5-1 and TRBJ2-7): KAGVTQTPRYLIKTRGQQVTLSCSPISGHRSVSWYQQTPGQGLQFLFEYFSETQRNKGNFPGRFSGRQFSNSRSEMNVSTLELGDSALYLCASSLGPGLLPYEQYFGPGTRLTVT.

The chain carries TRBV5-1 and TRBJ1-1; 9 bases are a match to TRBD1. With 4 bases clipped from V and 4 bases from J, the junction kept 5 bases outside the gene matches. This CDR3 has 14 amino acids. Looked up from germline, CDR1 is SGHRS and CDR2 is YFSETQ. The CDR3 DNA sequence: TGCGCCAGCAGCCCGGGACAGGGTTTCACTGAAGCTTTCTTT. Protein product: CASSPGQGFTEAFF.